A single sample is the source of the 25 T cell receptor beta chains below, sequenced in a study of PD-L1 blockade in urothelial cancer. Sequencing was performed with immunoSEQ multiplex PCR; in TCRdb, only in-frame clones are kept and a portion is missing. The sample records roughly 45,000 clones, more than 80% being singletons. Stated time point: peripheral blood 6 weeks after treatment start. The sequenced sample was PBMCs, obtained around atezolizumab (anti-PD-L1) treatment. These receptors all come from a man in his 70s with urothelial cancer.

CDR3 nucleotide sequence: TGTGCCAGCAGCTTAGGGCGCACAGATACGCAGTATTTT. Translated, it gives CASSLGRTDTQYF. The rearrangement links TRBV11-3 to TRBJ2-3; no firm D call. The germline V and J ends were trimmed by 1 base and 1 base, with 3 bases remaining between them. Germline CDR1 is SGHNT and CDR2 is YENEEA. The CDR3 spans 13 residues.

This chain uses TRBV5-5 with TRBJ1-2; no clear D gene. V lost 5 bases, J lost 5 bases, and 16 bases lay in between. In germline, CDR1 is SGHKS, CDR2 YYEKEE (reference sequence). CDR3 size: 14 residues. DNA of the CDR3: TGTGCCAGCAGGCCCGACCTCAGCGGGTATGGCTACACCTTC. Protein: CASRPDLSGYGYTF. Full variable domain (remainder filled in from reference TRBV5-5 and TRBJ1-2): DAGVTQSPTHLIKTRGQQVTLRCSPISGHKSVSWYQQVLGQGPQFIFQYYEKEERGRGNFPDRFSARQFPNYSSELNVNALLLGDSALYLCASRPDLSGYGYTFGSGTRLTVV.

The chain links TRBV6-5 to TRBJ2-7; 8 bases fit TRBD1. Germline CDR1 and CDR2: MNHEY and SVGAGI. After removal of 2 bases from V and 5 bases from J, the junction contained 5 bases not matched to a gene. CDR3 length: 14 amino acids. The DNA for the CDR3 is TGTGCCAGCAGTTACGGACAGGGTGGCGACGAGCAGTACTTC. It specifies CASSYGQGGDEQYF.

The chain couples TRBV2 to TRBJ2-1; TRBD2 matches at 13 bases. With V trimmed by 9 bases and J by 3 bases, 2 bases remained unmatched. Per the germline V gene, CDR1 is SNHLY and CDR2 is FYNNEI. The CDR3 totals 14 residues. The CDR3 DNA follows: TGTGCCAGTGGACTAGCGGGGGTCTACAATGAGCAGTTCTTC. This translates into CASGLAGVYNEQFF. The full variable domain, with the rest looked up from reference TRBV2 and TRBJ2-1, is EPEVTQTPSHQVTQMGQEVILRCVPISNHLYFYWYRQILGQKVEFLVSFYNNEISEKSEIFDDQFSVERPDGSNFTLKIRSTKLEDSAMYFCASGLAGVYNEQFFGPGTRLTVL.

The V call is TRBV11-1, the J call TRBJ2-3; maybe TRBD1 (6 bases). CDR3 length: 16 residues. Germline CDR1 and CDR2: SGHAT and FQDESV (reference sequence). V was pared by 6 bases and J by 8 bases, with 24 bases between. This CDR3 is CASSYRVIKLRGTQYF. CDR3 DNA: TGTGCCAGCAGTTACAGGGTGATAAAGCTTCGGGGTACGCAGTATTTT.

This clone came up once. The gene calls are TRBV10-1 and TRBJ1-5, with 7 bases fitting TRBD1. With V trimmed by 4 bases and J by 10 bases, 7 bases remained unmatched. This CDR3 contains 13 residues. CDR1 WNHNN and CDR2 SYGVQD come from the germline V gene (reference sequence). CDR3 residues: CASSGDTGEPQHF. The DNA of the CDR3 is TGCGCCAGCAGTGGGGATACAGGGGAACCCCAGCATTTT.

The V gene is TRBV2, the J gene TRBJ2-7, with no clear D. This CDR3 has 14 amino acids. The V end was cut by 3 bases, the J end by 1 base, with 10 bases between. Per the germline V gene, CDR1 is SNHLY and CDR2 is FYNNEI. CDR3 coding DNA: TGTGCCAGCAGTGATGGTCAGCGATCCTACGAGCAGTACTTC. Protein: CASSDGQRSYEQYF.

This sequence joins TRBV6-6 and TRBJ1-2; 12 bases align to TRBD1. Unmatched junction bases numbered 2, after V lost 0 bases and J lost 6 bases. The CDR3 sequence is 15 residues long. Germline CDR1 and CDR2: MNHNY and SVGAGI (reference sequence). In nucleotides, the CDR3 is TGTGCCAGCAGTTACTCGGGACAGGGGGCGGATGGCTACACCTTC. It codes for CASSYSGQGADGYTF.

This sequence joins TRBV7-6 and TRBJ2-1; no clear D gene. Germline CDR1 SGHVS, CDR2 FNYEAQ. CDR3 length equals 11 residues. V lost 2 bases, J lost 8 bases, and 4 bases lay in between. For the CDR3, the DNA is TGTGCCAGCAGCTTAATCGATGAGCAGTTCTTC. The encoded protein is CASSLIDEQFF. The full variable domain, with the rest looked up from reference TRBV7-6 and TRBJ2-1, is GAGVSQSPRYKVTKRGQDVALRCDPISGHVSLYWYRQALGQGPEFLTYFNYEAQQDKSGLPNDRFSAERPEGSISTLTIQRTEQRDSAMYRCASSLIDEQFFGPGTRLTVL.

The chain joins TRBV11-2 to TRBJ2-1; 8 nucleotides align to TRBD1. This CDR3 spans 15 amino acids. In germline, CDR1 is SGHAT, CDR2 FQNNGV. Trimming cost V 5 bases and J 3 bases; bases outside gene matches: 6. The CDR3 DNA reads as TGTGCCAGCAGCATCAGGGGGCTGATCTACAATGAGCAGTTCTTC. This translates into CASSIRGLIYNEQFF. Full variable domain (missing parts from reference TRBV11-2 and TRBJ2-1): EAGVAQSPRYKIIEKRQSVAFWCNPISGHATLYWYQQILGQGPKLLIQFQNNGVVDDSQLPKDRFSAERLKGVDSTLKIQPAKLEDSAVYLCASSIRGLIYNEQFFGPGTRLTVL.

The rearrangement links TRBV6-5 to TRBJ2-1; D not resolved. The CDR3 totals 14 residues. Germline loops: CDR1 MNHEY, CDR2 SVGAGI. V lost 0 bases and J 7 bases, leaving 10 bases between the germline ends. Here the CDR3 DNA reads TGTGCCAGCAGTTACTCGAGGTATGGAAATGAGCAGTTCTTC. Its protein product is CASSYSRYGNEQFF.

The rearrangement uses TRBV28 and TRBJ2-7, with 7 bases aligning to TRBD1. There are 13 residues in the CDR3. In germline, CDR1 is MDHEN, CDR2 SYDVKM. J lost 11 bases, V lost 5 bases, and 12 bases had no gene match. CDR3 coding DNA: TGTGCCAGCAGTCCCCCCAGGGGGTTCGAAAAGTACTTC. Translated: CASSPPRGFEKYF.

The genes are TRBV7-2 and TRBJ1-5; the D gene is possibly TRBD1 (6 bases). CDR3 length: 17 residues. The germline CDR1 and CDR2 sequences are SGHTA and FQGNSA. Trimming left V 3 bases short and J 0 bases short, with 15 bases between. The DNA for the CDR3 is TGTGCCAGCAGCTTGGGGACAAACGTTTATAGCAATCAGCCCCAGCATTTT. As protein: CASSLGTNVYSNQPQHF.

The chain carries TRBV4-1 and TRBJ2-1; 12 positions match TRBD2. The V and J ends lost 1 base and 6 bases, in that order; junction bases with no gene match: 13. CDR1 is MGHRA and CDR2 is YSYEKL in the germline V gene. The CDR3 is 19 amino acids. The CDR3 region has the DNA TGCGCCAGCAGCCAAGGGAGACTATCCGGGACTAGCGGGTTCAATGAGCAGTTCTTC. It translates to CASSQGRLSGTSGFNEQFF.

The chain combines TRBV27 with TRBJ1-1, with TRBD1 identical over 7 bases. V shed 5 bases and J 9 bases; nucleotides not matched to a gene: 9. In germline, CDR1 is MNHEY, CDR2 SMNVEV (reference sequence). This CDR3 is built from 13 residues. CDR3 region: CASSPEEDRKAFF. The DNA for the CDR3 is TGTGCCAGCAGTCCGGAAGAGGACAGGAAAGCTTTCTTT.

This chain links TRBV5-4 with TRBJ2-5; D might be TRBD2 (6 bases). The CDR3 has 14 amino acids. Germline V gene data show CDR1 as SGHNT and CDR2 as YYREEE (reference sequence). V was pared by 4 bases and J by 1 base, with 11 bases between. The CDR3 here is CASSLWGGQETQYF. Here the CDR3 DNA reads TGTGCCAGCAGCCTGTGGGGAGGCCAAGAGACCCAGTACTTC.

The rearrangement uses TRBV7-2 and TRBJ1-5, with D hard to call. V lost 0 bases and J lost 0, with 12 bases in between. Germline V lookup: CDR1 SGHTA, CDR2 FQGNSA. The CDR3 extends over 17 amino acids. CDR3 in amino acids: CASSLANSWYSNQPQHF. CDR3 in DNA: TGTGCCAGCAGCTTAGCGAACTCCTGGTATAGCAATCAGCCCCAGCATTTT.

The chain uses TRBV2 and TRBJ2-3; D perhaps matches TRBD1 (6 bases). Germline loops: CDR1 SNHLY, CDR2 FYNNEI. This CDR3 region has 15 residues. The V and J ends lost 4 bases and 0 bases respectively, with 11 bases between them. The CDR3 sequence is CASSADRSSTDTQYF. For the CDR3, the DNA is TGTGCCAGCAGTGCGGACAGATCTAGCACAGATACGCAGTATTTT. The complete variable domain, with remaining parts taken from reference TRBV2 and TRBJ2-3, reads EPEVTQTPSHQVTQMGQEVILRCVPISNHLYFYWYRQILGQKVEFLVSFYNNEISEKSEIFDDQFSVERPDGSNFTLKIRSTKLEDSAMYFCASSADRSSTDTQYFGPGTRLTVL.

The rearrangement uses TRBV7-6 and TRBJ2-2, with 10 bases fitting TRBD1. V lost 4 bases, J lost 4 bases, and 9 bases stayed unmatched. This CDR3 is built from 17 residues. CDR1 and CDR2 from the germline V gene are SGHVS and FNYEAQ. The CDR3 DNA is TGTGCCAGCAGCTACCTGGGGGGACAGGGGTTCACCGGGGAGCTGTTTTTT. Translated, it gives CASSYLGGQGFTGELFF. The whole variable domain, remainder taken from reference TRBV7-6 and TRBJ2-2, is GAGVSQSPRYKVTKRGQDVALRCDPISGHVSLYWYRQALGQGPEFLTYFNYEAQQDKSGLPNDRFSAERPEGSISTLTIQRTEQRDSAMYRCASSYLGGQGFTGELFFGEGSRLTVL.

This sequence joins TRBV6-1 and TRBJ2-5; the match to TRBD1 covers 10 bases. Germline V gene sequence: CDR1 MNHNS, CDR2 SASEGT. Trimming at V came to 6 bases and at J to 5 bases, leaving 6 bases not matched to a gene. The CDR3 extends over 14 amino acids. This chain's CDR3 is CASRDRGRRETQYF. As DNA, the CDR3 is TGTGCCAGCAGGGACAGGGGGAGGAGGGAGACCCAGTACTTC.

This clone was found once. The CDR3 DNA sequence: TGCGCCAGCAGCTCACGACAGCCCCGGGATACGCAGTATTTT. Translation: CASSSRQPRDTQYF. This chain uses TRBV5-1 with TRBJ2-3, with D perhaps TRBD1 (5 bases). Germline CDR1 and CDR2: SGHRS and YFSETQ. V was cut by 3 bases and J by 6 bases, with 14 bases left in between. CDR3 length: 14 amino acids.

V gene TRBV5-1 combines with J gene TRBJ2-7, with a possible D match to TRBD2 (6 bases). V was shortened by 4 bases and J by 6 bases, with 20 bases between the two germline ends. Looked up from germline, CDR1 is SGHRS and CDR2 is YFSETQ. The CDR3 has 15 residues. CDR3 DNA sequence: TGCGCCAGCAGCCGAGGACTAACTAATACGGGCGAGCAGTACTTC. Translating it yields CASSRGLTNTGEQYF.

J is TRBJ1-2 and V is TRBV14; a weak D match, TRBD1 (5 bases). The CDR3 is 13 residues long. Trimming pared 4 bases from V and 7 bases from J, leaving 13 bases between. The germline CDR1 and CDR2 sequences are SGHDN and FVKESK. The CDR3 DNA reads TGTGCCAGCAGCCTGGACATAGTGGCTGGCTACACCTTC. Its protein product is CASSLDIVAGYTF.

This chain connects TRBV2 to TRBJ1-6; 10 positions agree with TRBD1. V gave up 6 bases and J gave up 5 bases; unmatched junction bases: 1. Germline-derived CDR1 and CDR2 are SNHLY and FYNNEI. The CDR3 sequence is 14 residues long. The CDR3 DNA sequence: TGTGCCAGCAGCGGACAGGGGGATAATTCACCCCTCCACTTT. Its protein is CASSGQGDNSPLHF. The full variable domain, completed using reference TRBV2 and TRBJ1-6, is EPEVTQTPSHQVTQMGQEVILRCVPISNHLYFYWYRQILGQKVEFLVSFYNNEISEKSEIFDDQFSVERPDGSNFTLKIRSTKLEDSAMYFCASSGQGDNSPLHFGNGTRLTVT.

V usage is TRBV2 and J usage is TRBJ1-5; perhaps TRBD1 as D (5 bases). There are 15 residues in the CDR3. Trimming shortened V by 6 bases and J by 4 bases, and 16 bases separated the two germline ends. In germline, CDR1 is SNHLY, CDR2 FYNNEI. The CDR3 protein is CASSLVRVGNQPQHF. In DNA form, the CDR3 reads TGTGCCAGCAGCCTCGTCAGGGTTGGAAATCAGCCCCAGCATTTT.